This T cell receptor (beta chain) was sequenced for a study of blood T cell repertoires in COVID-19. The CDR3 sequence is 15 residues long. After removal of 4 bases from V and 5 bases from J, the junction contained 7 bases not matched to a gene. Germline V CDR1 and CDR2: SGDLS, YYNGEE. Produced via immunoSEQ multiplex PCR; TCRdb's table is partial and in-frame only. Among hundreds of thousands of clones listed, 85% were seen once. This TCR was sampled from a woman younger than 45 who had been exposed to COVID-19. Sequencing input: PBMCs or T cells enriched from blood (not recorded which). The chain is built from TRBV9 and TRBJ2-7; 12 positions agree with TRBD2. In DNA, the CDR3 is TGTGCCAGCAGCCCCGGGACTAGCGGGCCCCACGAGCAGTACTTC. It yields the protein CASSPGTSGPHEQYF.